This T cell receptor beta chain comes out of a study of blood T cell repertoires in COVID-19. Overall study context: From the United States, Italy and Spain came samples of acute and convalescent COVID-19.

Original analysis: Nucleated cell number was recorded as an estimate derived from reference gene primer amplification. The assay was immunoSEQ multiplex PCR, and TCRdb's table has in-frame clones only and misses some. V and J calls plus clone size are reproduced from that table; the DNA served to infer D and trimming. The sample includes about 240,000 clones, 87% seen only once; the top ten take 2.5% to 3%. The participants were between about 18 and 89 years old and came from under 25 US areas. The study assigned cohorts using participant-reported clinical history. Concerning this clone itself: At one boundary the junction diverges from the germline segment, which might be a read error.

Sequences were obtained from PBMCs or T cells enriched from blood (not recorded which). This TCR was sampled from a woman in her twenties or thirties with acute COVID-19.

This chain's CDR3 is CASTSSRQTAHF. Written as DNA, the CDR3 is TGTGCCAGCACCTCCTCACGGCAGACAGCTCATTTT. V and J are TRBV12-3 or TRBV12-4 and TRBJ1-1; D is possibly TRBD1 (5 bases). The CDR3 has 12 residues.